A single sample gave rise to the 21 T cell receptor beta chains below, sequenced in a study of Graves' ophthalmopathy and Graves' hyperthyroidism listed by TCRdb under 2018. Sequenced on an Illumina HiSeq 2000. For repertoire sequencing, TCR beta CDR3 regions were amplified from RNA transcripts. A first-round RT-PCR used HTBI primers with the Qiagen OneStep RT-PCR kit, followed by a second-round multiplex PCR, size selection and purification. TCRdb trimmed the raw reads at Q25, called clones with MiXCR and kept productive beta chains. Duplicate CDR3 protein sequences are folded into a single record with the most common DNA and genes. The sample profile shows under 800,000 distinct CDR3 sequences; 22% of them were found once. The ten largest make up approximately 7% of the sample. The material sequenced was peripheral blood. The receptors were sampled from a woman aged 18-30 years with stable Graves' hyperthyroidism. Some clones in this sample may be carry-over from other donors' samples. Donor details come from another sample of the same person, matched by shared clones.

The chain is built from TRBV29-1 and TRBJ2-5, with 7 bases identical to TRBD1. Trimming cost V 6 bases and J 9 bases; bases outside gene matches: 10. Germline values: CDR1 SQVTM, CDR2 ANQGSEA. The CDR3 is 12 residues long. This CDR3 reads CSVGTVGVPQYF. CDR3 DNA: TGCAGCGTCGGGACAGTTGGAGTTCCCCAGTACTTC.

This chain connects TRBV6-1 to TRBJ2-5; perhaps TRBD2 as D (6 bases). V was trimmed by 4 bases and J by 5 bases, leaving 11 bases between them. The CDR3 spans 13 residues. CDR1 and CDR2 from the germline V gene are MNHNS and SASEGT. The CDR3: CASSVTSGETQYF. The CDR3 DNA reads as TGTGCCAGCAGTGTAACCAGCGGGGAGACCCAGTACTTC.

This clonotype was picked up many times. The rearrangement joins TRBV6-2 or TRBV6-3 to TRBJ1-1, with D possibly matching TRBD1 (6 bases). In germline, CDR1 is MNHEY, CDR2 SVGEGT. Trimming removed 6 bases from V and 1 base from J, with 15 bases in between. This CDR3 has 15 residues. CDR3 in amino acids: CASRTAGTQNTEAFF. CDR3 nucleotide sequence: TGTGCCAGCAGAACGGCGGGGACACAGAACACTGAAGCTTTCTTT.

This chain connects TRBV7-9 to TRBJ1-2; 9 bases agree with TRBD1. Losses at the gene ends were 0 bases for V and 8 bases for J; bases not matched to a gene: 7. The V gene's germline CDR1 is SEHNR and CDR2 FQNEAQ (reference sequence). The CDR3 contains 15 residues. As DNA, the CDR3 is TGTGCCAGCAGCTTAGCCGGACAGGGGAGGGAAGGCTACACCTTC. It encodes CASSLAGQGREGYTF.

Many counts were recorded for this clonotype. V and J are TRBV6-5 and TRBJ2-5; tentative D call: TRBD2 (6 bases). The CDR3 covers 15 residues. The V gene's germline CDR1 is MNHEY and CDR2 SVGAGI. V was pared by 7 bases and J by 4 bases, with 19 bases between. CDR3 DNA: TGTGCCAGCACCAAAAGCGGGCCAGGAGGAGAGACCCAGTACTTC. Translated: CASTKSGPGGETQYF.

The CDR3 nucleotides are TGCAGTGCTAGAGACGCCGGGACAGGGAAGAACACTGAAGCTTTCTTT. Amino acids: CSARDAGTGKNTEAFF. The V and J genes are TRBV20-1 and TRBJ1-1; 9 bases agree with TRBD1. V was clipped by 0 bases and J by 1 base; unmatched bases: 6. The CDR3 loop spans 16 amino acids. Germline values: CDR1 DFQATT, CDR2 SNEGSKA (reference sequence).

This clonotype was counted a few times. V and J are TRBV29-1 and TRBJ2-3; D unresolved. The CDR3 is made up of 13 amino acids. Germline CDR1 is SQVTM and CDR2 is ANQGSEA. V gave up 5 bases and J gave up 0 bases, with 9 bases separating them. For the CDR3, the DNA is TGCAGCGTTCTCGACGCTAGCACAGATACGCAGTATTTT. Its translation: CSVLDASTDTQYF.

Of note for this clonotype: A much larger clone is a single base away; this may be a read error. The chain recombines TRBV12-3 or TRBV12-4 with TRBJ1-2; no clear D. This CDR3 comprises 14 residues. Trimming shortened V by 1 base and J by 4 bases, and 10 bases separated the two germline ends. The CDR3 DNA sequence: TGTGCCAGCAGTTTAGAGGCGGGATCCTATGGCTACACCTTC. Its translation is CASSLEAGSYGYTF.

The CDR3 sequence is CASSPPRQGGYEQYF. In nucleotides, the CDR3 is TGTGCCAGCAGCCCCCCGAGACAGGGAGGTTACGAGCAGTACTTC. V is TRBV28 and J is TRBJ2-7, with D perhaps TRBD1 (7 bases). This CDR3 contains 15 residues. CDR1 is MDHEN, CDR2 SYDVKM, per germline. Trimming took 6 bases from V and 4 from J, leaving 19 bases between them.

This clonotype was counted at least ten times. The chain has TRBV29-1 and TRBJ2-5; D not resolved. The CDR3 is made up of 13 amino acids. Trimming cost V 3 bases and J 1 base, with 9 bases left between them. The germline V gene has CDR1 SQVTM and CDR2 ANQGSEA. CDR3 protein: CSVEGSIQETQYF. As DNA, the CDR3 is TGCAGCGTTGAGGGATCGATCCAAGAGACCCAGTACTTC.

This clonotype was seen repeatedly, ten times or more. The chain is built from TRBV6-2 or TRBV6-3 and TRBJ1-5; D uncertain. The CDR3 extends over 19 amino acids. CDR1 MNHEY and CDR2 SVGEGT come from the germline V gene. Trimming took off 2 bases at V and 6 bases at J, with 26 bases between the two ends. CDR3 sequence: CASSYPIAGPSSRSQPQHF. CDR3 nucleotides: TGTGCCAGCAGTTACCCCATAGCCGGCCCCTCAAGTCGAAGTCAGCCCCAGCATTTT.

This clonotype was seen only a few times. Since a much larger clone is just one base distant, this may be a read error. The chain recombines TRBV28 with TRBJ2-5; 16 bases fit TRBD2. The germline V gene encodes CDR1 MDHEN and CDR2 SYDVKM. CDR3 size: 19 residues. CDR3 amino acids: CASSFPLGTSGRASETKYF. The CDR3 nucleotides are TGTGCCAGCAGTTTTCCCCTCGGGACTAGCGGGAGGGCCTCCGAGACCAAGTACTTC.

The chain employs TRBV11-3 and TRBJ2-5; possibly TRBD2 for D (5 bases). CDR3 length: 14 residues. Germline values: CDR1 SGHNT, CDR2 YENEEA. V was cut by 1 base and J by 4 bases, with 10 bases left in between. The CDR3 here is CASSLGSGRETQYF. The CDR3 DNA reads as TGTGCCAGCAGCTTAGGATCTGGGAGAGAGACCCAGTACTTC.

This clonotype was seen ten or more times. This chain connects TRBV27 to TRBJ2-7; D remains ambiguous. The CDR3 runs to 14 residues. Germline values: CDR1 MNHEY, CDR2 SMNVEV (reference sequence). V lost 5 bases to trimming and J lost 3 bases, with 14 bases between them. CDR3 nucleotides: TGTGCCAGCAGTCCCGGAGACACCATCTACGAGCAGTACTTC. Amino acids: CASSPGDTIYEQYF.

This clonotype has a count of ten or more. The chain couples TRBV15 to TRBJ1-5; no reliable D call. CDR3 length: 15 residues. The germline V gene encodes CDR1 LNHNV and CDR2 YYDKDF (reference sequence). Trimming stripped 1 base from V and 5 bases from J, with 12 bases between. CDR3 in DNA: TGTGCCACCAGCAGAGTGGCGGGCGGGGATCAGCCCCAGCATTTT. It yields the protein CATSRVAGGDQPQHF. The entire variable domain, with the rest obtained from reference TRBV15 and TRBJ1-5, is as follows: DAMVIQNPRYQVTQFGKPVTLSCSQTLNHNVMYWYQQKSSQAPKLLFHYYDKDFNNEADTPDNFQSRRPNTSFCFLDIRSPGLGDTAMYLCATSRVAGGDQPQHFGDGTRLSIL.

This clonotype was observed a handful of times. The chain recombines TRBV5-6 with TRBJ1-6; unclear D gene. The CDR3 loop spans 20 amino acids. Germline V gives CDR1 SGHDT, CDR2 YYEEEE. Deletions cut 2 bases from V and 5 bases from J, with 26 bases between. DNA for the CDR3: TGTGCCAGCAGCTTAGGTCTGGGAATGACCGTTTGGCGAAATAATTCACCCCTCCACTTT. Translating it yields CASSLGLGMTVWRNNSPLHF.

Ten or more counts support this clonotype. The gene calls are TRBV4-2 and TRBJ1-1, with D uncertain. Germline loops: CDR1 LGHNA, CDR2 YNFKEQ. The CDR3 totals 15 residues. Trimming took 2 bases from V and 3 from J, leaving 13 bases between them. The CDR3 sequence: CASSQIFRRDTEAFF. In nucleotides, the CDR3 is TGTGCCAGCAGCCAAATTTTCAGACGGGACACTGAAGCTTTCTTT.

Many counts were recorded for this clonotype. This chain connects TRBV7-3 to TRBJ2-4; tentatively, D is TRBD1 (6 bases). Trimming stripped 4 bases from V and 5 bases from J, with 12 bases between. The CDR3 totals 14 residues. Germline V gives CDR1 SGHTA, CDR2 FQGTGA. For the CDR3, the DNA is TGTGCCAGCAGCTCTTCGGGACAAGAAAACATTCAGTACTTC. Its protein is CASSSSGQENIQYF.

The CDR3 nucleotides are TGTGCCTGGAGTCCCTCGGGGACGGAGAGCTATGGCTACACCTTC. Its protein product is CAWSPSGTESYGYTF. The genes are TRBV30 and TRBJ1-2; a weak D match, TRBD1 (5 bases). CDR3 length equals 15 residues. Germline V gene data show CDR1 as GTSNPN and CDR2 as SVGIG (reference sequence). Trimming stripped 2 bases from V and 4 bases from J, with 17 bases between.

This clonotype was seen ten or more times. This chain connects TRBV20-1 to TRBJ1-1; D not resolved. Germline CDR1 is DFQATT and CDR2 is SNEGSKA (reference sequence). The CDR3 contains 14 residues. Trimming removed 0 bases at V and 1 base at J, with 9 bases between. The chain's CDR3 is CSARDGGTNTEAFF. In DNA form, the CDR3 reads TGCAGTGCTAGAGATGGAGGAACGAACACTGAAGCTTTCTTT.

This clonotype was counted many times. Relative to the germline gene, one junction end is altered; a read error may explain this. The J gene is TRBJ1-2, the V gene TRBV12-3 or TRBV12-4; 12 nucleotides line up with TRBD1. The length of the CDR3 is 15 residues. The chain's CDR3 is CASNLGTGGTYGYTF. CDR3 in DNA: TGTGCCAGCAATTTAGGGACAGGGGGCACCTATGGCTACACCTTC.